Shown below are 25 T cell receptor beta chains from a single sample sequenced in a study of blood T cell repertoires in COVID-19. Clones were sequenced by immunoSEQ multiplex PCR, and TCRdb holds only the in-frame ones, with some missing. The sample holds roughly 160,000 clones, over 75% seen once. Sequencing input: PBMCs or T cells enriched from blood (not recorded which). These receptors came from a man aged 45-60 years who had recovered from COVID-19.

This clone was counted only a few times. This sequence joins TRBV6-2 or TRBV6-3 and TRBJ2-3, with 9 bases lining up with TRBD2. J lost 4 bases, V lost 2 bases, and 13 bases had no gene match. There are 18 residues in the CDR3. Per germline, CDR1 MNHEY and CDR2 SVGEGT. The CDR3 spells CASSYPHKAGGRSDTQYF. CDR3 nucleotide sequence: TGTGCCAGCAGTTACCCCCATAAAGCGGGAGGACGCTCAGATACGCAGTATTTT.

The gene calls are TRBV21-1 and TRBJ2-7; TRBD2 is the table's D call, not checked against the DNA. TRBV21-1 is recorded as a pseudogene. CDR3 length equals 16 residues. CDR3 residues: CASSRLAGGNAYEQYF. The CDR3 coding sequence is TGTGCCAGCAGCAGACTAGCGGGAGGGAATGCCTACGAGCAGTACTTC.

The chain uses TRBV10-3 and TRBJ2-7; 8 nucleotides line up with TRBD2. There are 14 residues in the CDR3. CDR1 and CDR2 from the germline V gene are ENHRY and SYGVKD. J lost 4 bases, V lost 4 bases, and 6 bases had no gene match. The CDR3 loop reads CAISGSGSQYEQYF. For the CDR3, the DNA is TGTGCCATCAGTGGAAGCGGGAGCCAATACGAGCAGTACTTC.

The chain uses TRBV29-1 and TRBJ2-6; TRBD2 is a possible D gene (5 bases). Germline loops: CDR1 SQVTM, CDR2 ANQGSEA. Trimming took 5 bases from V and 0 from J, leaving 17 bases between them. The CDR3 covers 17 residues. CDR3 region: CSVLVRGPLSGANVLTF. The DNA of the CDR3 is TGCAGCGTTTTAGTTAGAGGGCCGCTCTCTGGGGCCAACGTCCTGACTTTC.

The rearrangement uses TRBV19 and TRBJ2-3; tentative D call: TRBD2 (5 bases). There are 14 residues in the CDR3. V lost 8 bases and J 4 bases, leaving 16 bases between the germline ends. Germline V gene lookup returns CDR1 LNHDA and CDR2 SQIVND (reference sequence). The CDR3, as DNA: TGTGCCAGTGGGTACGGGGTCGGGGCAGATACGCAGTATTTT. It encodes CASGYGVGADTQYF.

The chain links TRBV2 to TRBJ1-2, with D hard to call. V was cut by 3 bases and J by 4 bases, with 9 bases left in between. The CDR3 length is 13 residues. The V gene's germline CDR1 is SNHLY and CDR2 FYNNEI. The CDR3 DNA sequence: TGTGCCAGCAGTGACAGTTGGAGCTATGGCTACACCTTC. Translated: CASSDSWSYGYTF.

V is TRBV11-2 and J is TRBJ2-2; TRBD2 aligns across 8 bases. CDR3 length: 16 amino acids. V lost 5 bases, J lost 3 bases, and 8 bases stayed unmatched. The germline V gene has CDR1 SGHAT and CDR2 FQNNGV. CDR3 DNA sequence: TGTGCCAGCAGCATAGGGCGGGGGGAACACACCGGGGAGCTGTTTTTT. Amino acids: CASSIGRGEHTGELFF.

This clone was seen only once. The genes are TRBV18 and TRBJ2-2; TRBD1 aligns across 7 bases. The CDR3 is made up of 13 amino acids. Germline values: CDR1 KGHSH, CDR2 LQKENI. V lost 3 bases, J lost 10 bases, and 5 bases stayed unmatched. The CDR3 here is CASSPKTGSELFF. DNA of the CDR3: TGTGCCAGCTCACCGAAGACAGGGTCGGAGCTGTTTTTT.

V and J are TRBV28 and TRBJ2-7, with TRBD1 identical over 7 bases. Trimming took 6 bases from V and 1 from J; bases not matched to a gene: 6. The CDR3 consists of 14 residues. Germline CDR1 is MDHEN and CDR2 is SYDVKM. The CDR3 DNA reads TGTGCCAGCAGCCAGACAGGGTGGTCCTACGAGCAGTACTTC. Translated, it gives CASSQTGWSYEQYF.

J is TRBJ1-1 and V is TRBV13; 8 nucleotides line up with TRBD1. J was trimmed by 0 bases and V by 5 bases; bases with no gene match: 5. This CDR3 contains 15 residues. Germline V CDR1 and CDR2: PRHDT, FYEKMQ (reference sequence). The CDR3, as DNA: TGTGCCAGCAGCCCTTACAGGGGGATGAACACTGAAGCTTTCTTT. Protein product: CASSPYRGMNTEAFF.

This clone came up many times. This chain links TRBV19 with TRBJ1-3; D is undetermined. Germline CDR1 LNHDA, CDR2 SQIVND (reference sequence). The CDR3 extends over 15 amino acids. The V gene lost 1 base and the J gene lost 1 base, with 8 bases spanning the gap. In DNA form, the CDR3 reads TGTGCCAGTAGTATAGCTCCGGGGTCTGGAAACACCATATATTTT. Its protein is CASSIAPGSGNTIYF.

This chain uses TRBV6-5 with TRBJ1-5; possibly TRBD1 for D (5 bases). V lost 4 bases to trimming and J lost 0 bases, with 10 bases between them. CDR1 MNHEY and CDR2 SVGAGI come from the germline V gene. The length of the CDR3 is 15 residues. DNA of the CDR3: TGTGCCAGCAGTTCCCACAGGCTTAGCAATCAGCCCCAGCATTTT. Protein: CASSSHRLSNQPQHF.

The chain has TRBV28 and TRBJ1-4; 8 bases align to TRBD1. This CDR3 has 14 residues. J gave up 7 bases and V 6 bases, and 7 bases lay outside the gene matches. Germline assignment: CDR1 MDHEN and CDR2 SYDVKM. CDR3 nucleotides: TGTGCCAGCAGGCCAGGGGGCTTATTTGAAAAACTGTTTTTT. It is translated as CASRPGGLFEKLFF.

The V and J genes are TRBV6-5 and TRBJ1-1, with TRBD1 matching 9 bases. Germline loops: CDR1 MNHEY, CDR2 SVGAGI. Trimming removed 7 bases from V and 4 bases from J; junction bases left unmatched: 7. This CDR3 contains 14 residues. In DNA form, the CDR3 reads TGTGCCAGCACCGGACAGGGGTTGAGCACTGAAGCTTTCTTT. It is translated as CASTGQGLSTEAFF.

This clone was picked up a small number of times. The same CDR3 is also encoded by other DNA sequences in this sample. CDR3: CASSSGADTQYF. CDR3 DNA: TGTGCCAGCAGCAGCGGGGCAGATACGCAGTATTTT. V and J are TRBV28 and TRBJ2-3; 7 nucleotides line up with TRBD2. Losses at the gene ends were 6 bases for V and 4 bases for J; bases not matched to a gene: 1. The CDR3 covers 12 residues. Per the germline V gene, CDR1 is MDHEN and CDR2 is SYDVKM.

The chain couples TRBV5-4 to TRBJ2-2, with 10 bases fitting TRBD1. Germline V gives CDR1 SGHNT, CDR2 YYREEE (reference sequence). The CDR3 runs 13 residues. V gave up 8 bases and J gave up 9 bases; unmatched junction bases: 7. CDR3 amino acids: CASWDRGRRELFF. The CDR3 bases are TGTGCCAGTTGGGACAGGGGTCGAAGGGAGCTGTTTTTT.

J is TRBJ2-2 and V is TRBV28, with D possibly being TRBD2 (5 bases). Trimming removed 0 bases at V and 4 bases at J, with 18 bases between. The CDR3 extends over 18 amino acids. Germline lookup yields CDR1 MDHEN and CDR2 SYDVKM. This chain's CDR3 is CASSLWPRLPKGTGELFF. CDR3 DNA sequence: TGTGCCAGCAGTTTATGGCCTAGACTACCTAAAGGCACCGGGGAGCTGTTTTTT.

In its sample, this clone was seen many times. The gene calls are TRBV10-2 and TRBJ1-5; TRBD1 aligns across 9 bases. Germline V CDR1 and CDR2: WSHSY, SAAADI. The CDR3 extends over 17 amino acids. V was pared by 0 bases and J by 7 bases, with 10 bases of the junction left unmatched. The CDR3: CASSESIGQGSGQPQHF. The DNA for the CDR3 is TGCGCCAGCAGTGAGTCGATAGGACAGGGGTCCGGGCAGCCCCAGCATTTT.

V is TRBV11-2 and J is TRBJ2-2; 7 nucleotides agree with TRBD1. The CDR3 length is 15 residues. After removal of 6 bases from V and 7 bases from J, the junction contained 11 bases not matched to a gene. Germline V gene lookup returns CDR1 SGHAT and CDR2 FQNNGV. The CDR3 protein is CASRNSRQGNGELFF. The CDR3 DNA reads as TGTGCCAGCAGAAACTCAAGACAGGGAAACGGGGAGCTGTTTTTT. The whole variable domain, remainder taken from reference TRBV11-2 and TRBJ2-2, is EAGVAQSPRYKIIEKRQSVAFWCNPISGHATLYWYQQILGQGPKLLIQFQNNGVVDDSQLPKDRFSAERLKGVDSTLKIQPAKLEDSAVYLCASRNSRQGNGELFFGEGSRLTVL.

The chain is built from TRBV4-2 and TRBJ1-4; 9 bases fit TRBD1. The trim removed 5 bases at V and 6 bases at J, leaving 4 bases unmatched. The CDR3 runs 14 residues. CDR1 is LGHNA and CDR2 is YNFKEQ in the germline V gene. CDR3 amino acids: CASSSRDRDEKLFF. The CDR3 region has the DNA TGTGCCAGCAGCAGCCGGGACAGGGATGAAAAACTGTTTTTT.

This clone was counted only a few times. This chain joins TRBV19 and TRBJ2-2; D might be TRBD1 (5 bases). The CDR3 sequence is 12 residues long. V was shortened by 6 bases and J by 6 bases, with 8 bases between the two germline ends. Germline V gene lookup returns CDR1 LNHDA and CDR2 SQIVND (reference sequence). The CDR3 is CASRGLAGELFF. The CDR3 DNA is TGTGCCAGTAGGGGGCTCGCCGGGGAGCTGTTTTTT.

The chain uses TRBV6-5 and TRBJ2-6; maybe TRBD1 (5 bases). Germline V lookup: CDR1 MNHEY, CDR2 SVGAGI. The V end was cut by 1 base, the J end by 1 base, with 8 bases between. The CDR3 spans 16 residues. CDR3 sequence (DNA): TGTGCCAGCAGTTACTTTCAGGGTTCTGGGGCCAACGTCCTGACTTTC. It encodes CASSYFQGSGANVLTF.

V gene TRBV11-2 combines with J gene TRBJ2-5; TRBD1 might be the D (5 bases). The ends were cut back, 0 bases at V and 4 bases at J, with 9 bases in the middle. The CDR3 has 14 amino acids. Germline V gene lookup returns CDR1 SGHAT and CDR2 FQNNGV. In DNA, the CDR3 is TGTGCCAGCAGCTTAGACCCAGGGCCAGAGACCCAGTACTTC. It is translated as CASSLDPGPETQYF.

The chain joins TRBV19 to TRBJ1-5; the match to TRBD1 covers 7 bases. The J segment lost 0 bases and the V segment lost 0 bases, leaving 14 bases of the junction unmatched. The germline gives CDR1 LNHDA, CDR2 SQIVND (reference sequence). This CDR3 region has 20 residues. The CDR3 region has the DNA TGTGCCAGTAGTATAGAACTTGTTGAGGGGGCCCTTTATAGCAATCAGCCCCAGCATTTT. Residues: CASSIELVEGALYSNQPQHF.

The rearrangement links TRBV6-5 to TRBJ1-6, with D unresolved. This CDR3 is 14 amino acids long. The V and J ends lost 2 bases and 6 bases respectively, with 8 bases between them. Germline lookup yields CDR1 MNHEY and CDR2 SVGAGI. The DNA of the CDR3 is TGTGCCAGCAGTTACCGTACTCTTAATTCACCCCTCCACTTT. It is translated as CASSYRTLNSPLHF.